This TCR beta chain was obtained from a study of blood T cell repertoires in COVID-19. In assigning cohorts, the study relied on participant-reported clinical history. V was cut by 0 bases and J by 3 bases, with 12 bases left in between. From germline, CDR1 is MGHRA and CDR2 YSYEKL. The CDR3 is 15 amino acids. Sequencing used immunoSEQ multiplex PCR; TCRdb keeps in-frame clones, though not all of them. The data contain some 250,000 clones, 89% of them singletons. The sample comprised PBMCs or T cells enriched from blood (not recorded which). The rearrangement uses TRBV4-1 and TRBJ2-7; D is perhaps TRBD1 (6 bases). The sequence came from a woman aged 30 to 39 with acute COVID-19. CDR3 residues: CASSQDPGQIYEQYF. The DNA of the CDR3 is TGCGCCAGCAGCCAAGATCCGGGACAAATCTACGAGCAGTACTTC.